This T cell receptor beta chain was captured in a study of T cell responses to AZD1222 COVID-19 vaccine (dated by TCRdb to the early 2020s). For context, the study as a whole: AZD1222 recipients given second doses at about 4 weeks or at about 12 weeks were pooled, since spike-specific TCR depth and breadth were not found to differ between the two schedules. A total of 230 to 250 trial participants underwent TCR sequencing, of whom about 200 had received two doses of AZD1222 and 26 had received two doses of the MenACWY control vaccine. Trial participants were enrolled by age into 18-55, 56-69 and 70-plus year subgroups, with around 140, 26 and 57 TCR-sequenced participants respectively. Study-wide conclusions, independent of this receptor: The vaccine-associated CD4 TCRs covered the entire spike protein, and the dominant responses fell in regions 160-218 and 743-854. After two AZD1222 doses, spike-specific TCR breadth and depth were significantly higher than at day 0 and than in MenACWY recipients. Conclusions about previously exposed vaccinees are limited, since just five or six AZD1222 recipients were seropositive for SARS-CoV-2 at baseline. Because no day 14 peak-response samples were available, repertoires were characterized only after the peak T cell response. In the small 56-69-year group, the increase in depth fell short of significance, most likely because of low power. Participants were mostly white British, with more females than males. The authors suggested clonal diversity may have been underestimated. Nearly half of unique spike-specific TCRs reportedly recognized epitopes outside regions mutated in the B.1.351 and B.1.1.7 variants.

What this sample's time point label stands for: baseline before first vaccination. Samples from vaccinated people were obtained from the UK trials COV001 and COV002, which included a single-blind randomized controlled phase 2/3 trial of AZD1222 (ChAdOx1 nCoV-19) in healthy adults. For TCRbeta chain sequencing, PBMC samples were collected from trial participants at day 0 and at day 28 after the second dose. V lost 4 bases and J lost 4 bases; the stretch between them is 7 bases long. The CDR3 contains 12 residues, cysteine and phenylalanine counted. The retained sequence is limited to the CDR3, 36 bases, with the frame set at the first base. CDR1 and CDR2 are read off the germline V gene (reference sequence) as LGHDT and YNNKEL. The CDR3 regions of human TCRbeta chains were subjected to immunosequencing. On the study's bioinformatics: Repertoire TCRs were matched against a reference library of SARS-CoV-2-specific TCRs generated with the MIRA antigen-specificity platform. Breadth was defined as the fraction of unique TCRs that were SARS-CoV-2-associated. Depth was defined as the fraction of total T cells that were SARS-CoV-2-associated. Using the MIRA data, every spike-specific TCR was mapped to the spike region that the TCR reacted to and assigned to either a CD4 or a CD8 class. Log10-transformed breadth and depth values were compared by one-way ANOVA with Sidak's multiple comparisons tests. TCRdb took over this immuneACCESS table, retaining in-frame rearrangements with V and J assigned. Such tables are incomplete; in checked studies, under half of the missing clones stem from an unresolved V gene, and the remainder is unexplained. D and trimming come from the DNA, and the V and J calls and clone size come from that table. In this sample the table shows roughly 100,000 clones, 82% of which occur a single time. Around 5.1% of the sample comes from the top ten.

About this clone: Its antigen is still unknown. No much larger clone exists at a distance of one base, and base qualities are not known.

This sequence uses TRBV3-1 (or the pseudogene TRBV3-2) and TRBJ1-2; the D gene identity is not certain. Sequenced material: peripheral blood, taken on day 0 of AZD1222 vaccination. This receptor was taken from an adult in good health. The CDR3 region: CASSPVVYGYTF. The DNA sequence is TGTGCCAGCAGCCCCGTGGTCTATGGCTACACCTTC.